The 21 T cell receptor beta chains below all came from one sample that was sequenced in a study of blood T cell repertoires in COVID-19. The protocol was immunoSEQ multiplex PCR, while the TCRdb copy is restricted to in-frame clones and leaves out a portion. The sample yields roughly 250,000 clones, 75% to 85% seen once. The sample comprised peripheral blood. The receptors here all came from a woman aged 45-65 years with acute or convalescent COVID-19.

The rearrangement links TRBV12-3 or TRBV12-4 to TRBJ1-5; D perhaps matches TRBD1 (6 bases). The V end was cut by 5 bases, the J end by 6 bases, with 11 bases between. The CDR3 runs to 13 residues. The CDR3 DNA sequence: TGTGCCAGCAGTCCACAGGGTGGTCAGCCCCAGCATTTT. It encodes CASSPQGGQPQHF.

The chain employs TRBV10-1 and TRBJ2-3; 8 bases line up with TRBD2. The CDR3 is 15 amino acids. Per germline, CDR1 WNHNN and CDR2 SYGVQD (reference sequence). With 3 bases clipped from V and 5 bases from J, the junction kept 7 bases outside the gene matches. The CDR3 nucleotides are TGCGCCAGCAGTGACTCTCCGGGACTAGAAGATACGCAGTATTTT. It specifies CASSDSPGLEDTQYF.

This sequence joins TRBV7-2 and TRBJ2-5; perhaps TRBD1 as D (5 bases). From germline, CDR1 is SGHTA and CDR2 FQGNSA. Trimming left V 5 bases short and J 1 base short, with 14 bases between. This CDR3 is built from 15 residues. This chain's CDR3 is CASSPTPRAQETQYF. The CDR3 bases are TGTGCCAGCAGCCCCACCCCCAGGGCCCAAGAGACCCAGTACTTC.

The chain recombines TRBV29-1 with TRBJ1-1; 7 bases match TRBD1. Trimming removed 3 bases from V and 10 bases from J; junction bases left unmatched: 11. The CDR3 has 13 amino acids. CDR1 SQVTM and CDR2 ANQGSEA come from the germline V gene. CDR3 sequence: CSVDTPQAGGAFF. As DNA, the CDR3 is TGCAGCGTTGACACACCCCAAGCAGGGGGAGCTTTCTTT.

This chain links TRBV3-1 (or the pseudogene TRBV3-2) with TRBJ2-7; no clear D gene. Deletions cut 0 bases from V and 2 bases from J, with 8 bases between. Germline values: CDR1 LGHDT, CDR2 YNNKEL (reference sequence). This CDR3 region has 14 residues. In DNA, the CDR3 is TGTGCCAGCAGCCAAGAGACTGGCGCCTACGAGCAGTACTTC. Translation: CASSQETGAYEQYF.

The chain uses TRBV5-1 and TRBJ2-5; TRBD1 aligns across 9 bases. Unmatched junction bases numbered 11, after V lost 5 bases and J lost 3 bases. CDR3 length: 16 residues. Germline-derived CDR1 and CDR2 are SGHRS and YFSETQ. CDR3 amino acids: CASSLRLGTGKETQYF. Written as DNA, the CDR3 is TGCGCCAGCAGTTTGAGGCTCGGGACAGGGAAAGAGACCCAGTACTTC.

The chain links TRBV12-3 or TRBV12-4 to TRBJ1-4; D unresolved. Between the trimmed V and J ends, which lost 2 bases and 7 bases, there was a span of 8 bases. The CDR3 sequence is 13 residues long. As DNA, the CDR3 is TGTGCCAGCAGTTTAATACGGGGTGAAAAACTGTTTTTT. Translated, it gives CASSLIRGEKLFF.

The J gene is TRBJ1-1, the V gene TRBV29-1; 9 bases are shared with TRBD1. Unmatched junction bases numbered 9, after V lost 4 bases and J lost 3 bases. CDR3 length equals 15 residues. Germline CDR1 reads SQVTM; CDR2 reads ANQGSEA. CDR3 DNA: TGCAGCGTTGCGGGTACAGGGGGCTTGGACACTGAAGCTTTCTTT. This gives the protein CSVAGTGGLDTEAFF.

The chain couples TRBV28 to TRBJ2-1, with TRBD2 matching 12 bases. Germline lookup yields CDR1 MDHEN and CDR2 SYDVKM. V lost 6 bases to trimming and J lost 9 bases; unmatched junction nucleotides: 3. This CDR3 has 13 amino acids. Here the CDR3 reads CASRTSGRGEQFF. The CDR3 region has the DNA TGTGCCAGCAGGACTAGCGGGAGAGGTGAGCAGTTCTTC. Combining the CDR3 with reference TRBV28 and TRBJ2-1 gives the whole variable domain DVKVTQSSRYLVKRTGEKVFLECVQDMDHENMFWYRQDPGLGLRLIYFSYDVKMKEKGDIPEGYSVSREKKERFSLILESASTNQTSMYLCASRTSGRGEQFFGPGTRLTVL.

This rearrangement joins TRBV9 to TRBJ2-3, with TRBD1 as a possible D gene (5 bases). The germline V gene has CDR1 SGDLS and CDR2 YYNGEE. V was trimmed by 4 bases and J by 1 base, leaving 19 bases between them. The length of the CDR3 is 17 residues. The CDR3: CASSREVGWGGTDTQYF. The CDR3 DNA reads as TGTGCCAGCAGCAGAGAGGTAGGGTGGGGCGGCACAGATACGCAGTATTTT.

This clone has only one observation. V and J are TRBV7-9 and TRBJ2-3, with TRBD2 matching over 11 bases. In germline, CDR1 is SEHNR, CDR2 FQNEAQ (reference sequence). V shed 1 base, J shed 2 bases, and the junction held 2 bases outside the gene matches. The CDR3 length is 16 residues. CDR3 loop: CASSLGLAGTTDTQYF. In nucleotides, the CDR3 is TGTGCCAGCAGCTTAGGACTAGCGGGGACCACAGATACGCAGTATTTT.

The J gene is TRBJ1-5, the V gene TRBV19; 7 bases align to TRBD1. With V trimmed by 8 bases and J by 4 bases, 5 bases remained unmatched. In germline, CDR1 is LNHDA, CDR2 SQIVND (reference sequence). This CDR3 region has 13 residues. CDR3 in amino acids: CASRGTANQPQHF. The CDR3 region has the DNA TGTGCCAGTCGCGGGACAGCGAATCAGCCCCAGCATTTT.

J is TRBJ2-7 and V is TRBV6-5; D may be TRBD1 (6 bases). Germline-derived CDR1 and CDR2 are MNHEY and SVGAGI. CDR3 length equals 14 residues. The germline V and J ends were trimmed by 7 bases and 12 bases, with 25 bases remaining between them. CDR3 sequence reads: CASNPPRGAVVVYF. The CDR3, as DNA: TGTGCCAGCAACCCACCCAGGGGCGCTGTAGTGGTGTACTTC.

The V call is TRBV19, the J call TRBJ2-7, with 8 nucleotides matching TRBD1. The CDR3 loop spans 15 amino acids. Germline values: CDR1 LNHDA, CDR2 SQIVND (reference sequence). The V gene end was trimmed by 7 bases and the J gene end by 3 bases; junction bases not matched to a gene: 11. The CDR3: CASTKGDRGIYEQYF. The DNA of the CDR3 is TGTGCCAGTACTAAGGGAGACAGGGGTATCTACGAGCAGTACTTC. Using reference TRBV19 and TRBJ2-7 for the parts outside the CDR3, the full variable domain is DGGITQSPKYLFRKEGQNVTLSCEQNLNHDAMYWYRQDPGQGLRLIYYSQIVNDFQKGDIAEGYSVSREKKESFPLTVTSAQKNPTAFYLCASTKGDRGIYEQYFGPGTRLTVT.

The chain uses TRBV7-3 and TRBJ1-4, with 9 bases that match TRBD1. Germline CDR1 and CDR2: SGHTA and FQGTGA. The CDR3 covers 16 residues. V was pared by 5 bases and J by 7 bases, with 11 bases of the junction left unmatched. The CDR3 sequence: CASSPPSGTGPEKLFF. The CDR3 coding sequence is TGTGCCAGCAGCCCTCCTTCCGGGACAGGGCCTGAAAAACTGTTTTTT.

The chain has TRBV2 and TRBJ1-5; D gene uncertain. This CDR3 has 12 residues. CDR1 is SNHLY, CDR2 FYNNEI, per germline. Trimming took 4 bases from V and 7 from J, leaving 8 bases between them. CDR3 DNA: TGTGCCAGCAGTGGGACGGGGCAGCCCCAGCATTTT. This sequence encodes CASSGTGQPQHF.

The chain recombines TRBV6-4 with TRBJ2-3, with 8 bases lining up with TRBD1. Germline-derived CDR1 and CDR2 are MRHNA and SNTAGT. The CDR3 consists of 14 residues. Trimming took 8 bases from V and 1 from J; bases not matched to a gene: 5. As DNA, the CDR3 is TGTGCCAGCCCTTCGGGACAGGGCACAGATACGCAGTATTTT. Translated, it gives CASPSGQGTDTQYF.

The gene calls are TRBV7-7 and TRBJ2-5, with 9 bases matching TRBD2. Germline loops: CDR1 SSHAT, CDR2 FNYEAQ (reference sequence). J lost 4 bases, V lost 0 bases, and 3 bases had no gene match. This CDR3 spans 15 amino acids. The CDR3, as DNA: TGTGCCAGCAGCTTAGCGCGGGAGGGCACAGAGACCCAGTACTTC. Amino acids: CASSLAREGTETQYF.

This rearrangement joins TRBV7-9 to TRBJ2-7; tentatively, D is TRBD2 (5 bases). V was cut by 1 base and J by 7 bases, with 8 bases left in between. CDR1 and CDR2 from the germline V gene are SEHNR and FQNEAQ (reference sequence). CDR3 size: 12 residues. In DNA form, the CDR3 reads TGTGCCAGCAGCTTAGTTTCGGGGGAGCAGTACTTC. As protein: CASSLVSGEQYF.

DNA of the CDR3: TGTGCCAGCAATACCAGGGCATTTGAAAAACTGTTTTTT. Translating it yields CASNTRAFEKLFF. The V gene is TRBV2, the J gene TRBJ1-4, with a tentative D call TRBD1 (5 bases). Germline values: CDR1 SNHLY, CDR2 FYNNEI. The CDR3 consists of 13 residues. Trimming stripped 7 bases from V and 7 bases from J, with 13 bases between.

This chain links TRBV2 with TRBJ2-7, with D possibly matching TRBD2 (7 bases). Germline V gene lookup returns CDR1 SNHLY and CDR2 FYNNEI. V was clipped by 7 bases and J by 5 bases, with 21 bases between them. CDR3 length: 15 residues. The CDR3 spells CASTDVVGGADEQYF. The CDR3 DNA reads TGTGCCAGCACCGATGTCGTTGGGGGGGCCGACGAGCAGTACTTC.